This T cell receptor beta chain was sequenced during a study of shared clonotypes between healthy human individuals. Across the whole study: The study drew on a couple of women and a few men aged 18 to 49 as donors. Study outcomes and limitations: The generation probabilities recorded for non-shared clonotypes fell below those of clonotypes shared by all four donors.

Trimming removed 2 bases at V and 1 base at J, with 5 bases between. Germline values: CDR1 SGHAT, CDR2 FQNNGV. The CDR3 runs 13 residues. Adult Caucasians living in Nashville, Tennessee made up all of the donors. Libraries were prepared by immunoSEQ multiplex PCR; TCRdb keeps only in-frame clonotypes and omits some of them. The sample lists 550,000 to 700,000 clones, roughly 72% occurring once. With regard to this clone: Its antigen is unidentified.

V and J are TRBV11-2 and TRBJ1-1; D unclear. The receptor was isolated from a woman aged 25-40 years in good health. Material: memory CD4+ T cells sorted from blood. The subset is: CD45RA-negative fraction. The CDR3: CASSLLRNTEAFF. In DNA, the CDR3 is TGTGCCAGCAGCTTATTGAGGAACACTGAAGCTTTCTTT. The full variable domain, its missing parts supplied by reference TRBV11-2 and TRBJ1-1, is EAGVAQSPRYKIIEKRQSVAFWCNPISGHATLYWYQQILGQGPKLLIQFQNNGVVDDSQLPKDRFSAERLKGVDSTLKIQPAKLEDSAVYLCASSLLRNTEAFFGQGTRLTVV.